This TCR beta chain was observed in a study of blood T cell repertoires in COVID-19. Looked up from germline, CDR1 is LNHDA and CDR2 is SQIVND (reference sequence). V was pared by 9 bases and J by 9 bases, with 8 bases of the junction left unmatched. The CDR3 is 12 residues long. The method was immunoSEQ multiplex PCR; TCRdb's version includes in-frame clones alone and lacks a portion of them. The table records approximately 250,000 clones, 80% to 95% of them present only once. The TCR sequence derives from a man aged 30-40 years with COVID-19, enrolled during active disease. The chain joins TRBV19 to TRBJ1-5, with 7 bases identical to TRBD1. The sequenced material came from peripheral blood. The CDR3 DNA sequence: TGTGCCAGCTTAGGACAGGACTCGCCCCAGCATTTT. It encodes CASLGQDSPQHF.